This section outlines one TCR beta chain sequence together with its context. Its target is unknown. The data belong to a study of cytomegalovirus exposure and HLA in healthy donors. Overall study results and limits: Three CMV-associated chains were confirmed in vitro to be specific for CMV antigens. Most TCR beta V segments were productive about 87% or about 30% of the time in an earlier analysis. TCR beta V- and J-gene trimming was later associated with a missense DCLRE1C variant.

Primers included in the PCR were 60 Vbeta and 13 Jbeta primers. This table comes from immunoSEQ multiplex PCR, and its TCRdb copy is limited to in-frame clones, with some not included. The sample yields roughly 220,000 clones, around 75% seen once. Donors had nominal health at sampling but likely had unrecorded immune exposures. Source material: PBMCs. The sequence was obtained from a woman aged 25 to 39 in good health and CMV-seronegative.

The CDR3 sequence is CASSESLTGFNEKLFF. In DNA form, the CDR3 reads TGTGCCAGCAGTGAATCCTTGACAGGATTTAATGAAAAACTGTTTTTT. The chain couples TRBV25-1 to TRBJ1-4, with a tentative D call TRBD1 (6 bases). The germline gives CDR1 MGHDK, CDR2 SYGVNS. This CDR3 region has 16 residues. Trimming pared 1 base from V and 4 bases from J, leaving 13 bases between.